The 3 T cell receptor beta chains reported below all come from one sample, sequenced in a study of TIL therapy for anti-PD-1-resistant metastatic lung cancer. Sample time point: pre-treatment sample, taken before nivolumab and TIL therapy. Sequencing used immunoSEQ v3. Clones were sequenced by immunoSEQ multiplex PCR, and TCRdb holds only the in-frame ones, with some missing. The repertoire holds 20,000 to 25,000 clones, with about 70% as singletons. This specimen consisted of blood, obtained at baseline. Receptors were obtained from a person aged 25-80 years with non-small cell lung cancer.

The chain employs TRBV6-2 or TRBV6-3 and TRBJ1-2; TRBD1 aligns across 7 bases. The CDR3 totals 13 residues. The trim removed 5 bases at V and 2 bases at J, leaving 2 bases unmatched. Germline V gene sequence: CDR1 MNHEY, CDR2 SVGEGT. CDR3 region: CASSQGQNYGYTF. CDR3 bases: TGTGCCAGCAGTCAGGGACAGAACTATGGCTACACCTTC.

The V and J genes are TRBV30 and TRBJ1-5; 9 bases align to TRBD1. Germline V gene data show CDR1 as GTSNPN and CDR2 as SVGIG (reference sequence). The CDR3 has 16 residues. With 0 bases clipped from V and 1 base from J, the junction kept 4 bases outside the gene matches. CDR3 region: CAWSVLGQGSNQPQHF. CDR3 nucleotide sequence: TGTGCCTGGAGTGTACTAGGACAGGGGAGCAATCAGCCCCAGCATTTT.

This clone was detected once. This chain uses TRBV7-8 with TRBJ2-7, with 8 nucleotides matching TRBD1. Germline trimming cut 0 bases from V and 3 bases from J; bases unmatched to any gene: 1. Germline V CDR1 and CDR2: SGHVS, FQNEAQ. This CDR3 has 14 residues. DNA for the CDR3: TGTGCCAGCAGCTTAGCTGGACAGGGCTACGAGCAGTACTTC. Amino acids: CASSLAGQGYEQYF.